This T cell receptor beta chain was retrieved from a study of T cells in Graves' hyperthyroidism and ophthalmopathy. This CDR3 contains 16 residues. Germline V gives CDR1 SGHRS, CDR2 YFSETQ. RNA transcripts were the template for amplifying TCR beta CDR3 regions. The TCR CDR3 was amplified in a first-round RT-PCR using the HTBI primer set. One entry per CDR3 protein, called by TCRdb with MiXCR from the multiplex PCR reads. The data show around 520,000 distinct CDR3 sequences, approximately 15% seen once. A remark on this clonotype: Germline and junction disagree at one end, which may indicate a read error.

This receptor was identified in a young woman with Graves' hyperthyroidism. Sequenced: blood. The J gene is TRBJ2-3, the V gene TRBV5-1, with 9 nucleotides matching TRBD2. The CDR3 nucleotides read TGCGCCGGCAGCTTGGGGACTAGCTCAGGCACAGATACGCAGTATTTT. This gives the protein CAGSLGTSSGTDTQYF.